The rows below give T cell receptor beta chains drawn from one sample of a study of cytotoxic CD8 clonotypes in ibrutinib-treated CLL. Method: immunoSEQ multiplex PCR; TCRdb's copy keeps in-frame clones and lacks some. The repertoire has 250,000 to 350,000 clones, 76% of them found once; the top ten carry approximately 5.6%. The specimen comprised PBMCs, sampled at disease progression, from a patient treated with ibrutinib. The receptors stem from a human donor with chronic lymphocytic leukemia. Each CDR3 is given with its conserved first and last residue. A D gene is named only where the DNA matches it firmly. Clone size, where shown, is once, few, many, or a class for clones that have expanded.

size | D | J | V | CDR3 | DNA
. | . | TRBJ2-7 | TRBV28 | CASSSAGLKTYEQYF | TGTGCCAGCAGCAGCGCGGGACTCAAAACCTACGAGCAGTACTTC
. | TRBD1 | TRBJ2-7 | TRBV5-6 | CASSLSGTGHEQYF | TGTGCCAGCAGCTTGAGTGGGACAGGCCACGAGCAGTACTTC
. | . | TRBJ1-2 | TRBV15 | CATSRFQGSDYGYTF | TGTGCCACCAGCAGATTCCAAGGGTCGGACTATGGCTACACCTTC
. | . | TRBJ1-2 | TRBV2 | CASRDPTNYGYTF | TGTGCCAGCAGGGACCCAACTAACTATGGCTACACCTTC
few | TRBD2 | TRBJ2-7 | TRBV9 | CASSVETGGPYEQYF | TGTGCCAGCAGCGTAGAAACGGGAGGGCCCTACGAGCAGTACTTC
. | . | TRBJ2-3 | TRBV7-6 | CASSFSLGTDTQYF | TGTGCCAGCAGCTTCTCACTGGGCACAGATACGCAGTATTTT
. | . | TRBJ2-1 | TRBV14 | CASSQSPRVSYNEQFF | TGTGCCAGCAGCCAATCCCCTCGGGTCTCCTACAATGAGCAGTTCTTC
. | . | TRBJ1-4 | TRBV6-6 | CASSYAEGDYGEKLFF | TGTGCCAGCAGTTACGCCGAGGGGGATTATGGTGAAAAACTGTTTTTT
once | TRBD1 | TRBJ1-2 | TRBV10-3 | CAISESIIGTGTAYGYTF | TGTGCCATCAGTGAGTCCATTATCGGGACCGGGACAGCTTATGGCTACACCTTC
. | . | TRBJ1-5 | TRBV13 | CASSAGGARAQPQHF | TGTGCCAGCAGCGCGGGGGGGGCTCGGGCTCAGCCCCAGCATTTT
. | TRBD1 | TRBJ1-2 | TRBV7-8 | CASSLFRTGGFYYGYTF | TGTGCCAGCAGCTTATTTAGGACAGGGGGTTTTTACTATGGCTACACCTTC
. | . | TRBJ1-2 | TRBV9 | CASSVHRASNGYTF | TGTGCCAGCAGCGTACACAGGGCCTCGAATGGCTACACCTTC
. | . | TRBJ2-3 | TRBV5-1 | CASSLQGSTDTQYF | TGCGCCAGCAGCTTACAGGGCAGCACAGATACGCAGTATTTT
. | TRBD2 | TRBJ2-3 | TRBV11-2 | CASSFWTSGGDTQYF | TGTGCCAGCAGCTTCTGGACTAGCGGGGGAGATACGCAGTATTTT
. | TRBD1 | TRBJ2-4 | TRBV29-1 | CSVAQGDIQYF | TGCAGCGTAGCACAGGGGGACATTCAGTACTTC
. | . | TRBJ2-1 | TRBV6-5 | CASRRASYNEQFF | TGTGCCAGCAGGCGGGCCTCCTACAATGAGCAGTTCTTC
. | TRBD1 | TRBJ1-2 | TRBV19 | CASRAGTGNYGYTF | TGTGCCAGTAGGGCCGGGACAGGAAACTATGGCTACACCTTC
. | TRBD2 | TRBJ2-1 | TRBV11-3 | CASSSGGKNNEQFF | TGTGCCAGCAGCTCGGGAGGGAAGAACAATGAGCAGTTCTTC
. | TRBD1 | TRBJ2-5 | TRBV29-1 | CSVVPGGAWETQYF | TGCAGCGTTGTACCAGGGGGCGCCTGGGAGACCCAGTACTTC
. | . | TRBJ2-1 | TRBV10-1 | CASSEYQGRRTNEQFF | TGCGCCAGCAGTGAGTATCAGGGACGACGGACAAATGAGCAGTTCTTC
. | TRBD1 | TRBJ2-1 | TRBV19 | CASSPGQGRLGEQFF | TGTGCCAGTAGTCCCGGACAGGGTCGATTGGGTGAGCAGTTCTTC
once | . | TRBJ1-1 | TRBV27 | CASSLLKGIYTEAFF | TGTGCCAGCAGTTTACTGAAGGGGATTTACACTGAAGCTTTCTTT
. | . | TRBJ2-7 | TRBV27 | CASSLMGGPYEQYF | TGTGCCAGCAGTTTAATGGGGGGCCCCTACGAGCAGTACTTC
. | TRBD1 | TRBJ2-1 | TRBV9 | CASTLGTGSYNEQFF | TGTGCCAGCACCCTCGGGACAGGGTCTTACAATGAGCAGTTCTTC
once | . | TRBJ2-7 | TRBV28 | CASSLTIRDEQYF | TGTGCCAGCAGTTTAACTATCCGGGACGAGCAGTACTTC
. | . | TRBJ2-7 | TRBV19 | CASSIGVRYEQYF | TGTGCCAGTAGTATAGGGGTCCGCTACGAGCAGTACTTC
. | TRBD1 | TRBJ2-7 | TRBV20-1 | CSSRGLNEQYF | TGCAGTTCGAGGGGGCTCAACGAGCAGTACTTC
. | . | TRBJ1-2 | TRBV28 | CASSSFGGSTF | TGTGCCAGCAGCTCATTTGGAGGCAGCACCTTC
. | . | TRBJ1-3 | TRBV5-1 | CASSRTFGNTIYF | TGCGCCAGCAGCCGGACCTTTGGAAACACCATATATTTT
. | . | TRBJ2-5 | TRBV18 | CASFRTPAETQYF | TGTGCCAGCTTCCGCACGCCGGCAGAGACCCAGTACTTC
. | . | TRBJ2-1 | TRBV15 | CATSREWGAGPDHEQFF | TGTGCCACCAGCAGAGAATGGGGGGCAGGGCCCGACCATGAGCAGTTCTTC
. | TRBD1 | TRBJ2-3 | TRBV18 | CASSLRRGPGITDTQYF | TGTGCCAGCTCACTGCGCAGGGGGCCGGGGATCACAGATACGCAGTATTTT